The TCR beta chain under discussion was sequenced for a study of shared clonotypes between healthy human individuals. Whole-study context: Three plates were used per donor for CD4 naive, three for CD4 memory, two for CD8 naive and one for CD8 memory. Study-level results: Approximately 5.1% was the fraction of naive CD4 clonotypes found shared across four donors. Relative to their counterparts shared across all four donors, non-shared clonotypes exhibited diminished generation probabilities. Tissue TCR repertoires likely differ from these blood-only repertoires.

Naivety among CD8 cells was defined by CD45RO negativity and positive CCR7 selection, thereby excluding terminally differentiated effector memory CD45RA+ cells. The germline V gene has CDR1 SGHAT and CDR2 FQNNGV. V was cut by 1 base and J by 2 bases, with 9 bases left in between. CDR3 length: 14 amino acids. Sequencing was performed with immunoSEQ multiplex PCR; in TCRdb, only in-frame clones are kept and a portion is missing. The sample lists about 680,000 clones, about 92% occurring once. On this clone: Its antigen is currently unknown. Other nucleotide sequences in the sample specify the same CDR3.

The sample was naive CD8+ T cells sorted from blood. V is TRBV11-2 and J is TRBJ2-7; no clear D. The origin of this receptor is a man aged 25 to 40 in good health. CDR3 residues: CASSLVPGTYEQYF. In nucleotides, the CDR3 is TGTGCCAGCAGCTTAGTTCCGGGCACCTACGAGCAGTACTTC.